Sequencing of this T cell receptor (beta chain) was carried out in a study of GPR56 and killer-like receptors on CD4 memory cells (dated by TCRdb to about 2019). Background on the whole study: It was proposed in the study that human CD4+ memory T-cell differentiation and cytokine production potential are marked by progressive acquisition of KLRB1, KLRG1, GPR56 and then KLRF1. The healthy blood donors were described in the study as age-matched to the liver disease patients, whose median age was around 70 years. What the research found in general, with its limitations: Overlap of TCR repertoires was observed especially between the late populations 4 and 5, and partly population 3. Clonal frequency started low in the marker-negative population and rose progressively along the proposed pathway, while TCRbeta diversity decreased accordingly. Clones dominating late populations 4 and 5 were also found in early populations 1 and 2, and this finding was taken by the authors as evidence for linear differentiation. Rather than full repertoires, only the 100 most expanded clones per population were included in the diversity and similarity analyses.

The instrument was an Illumina HiSeq 2500. The recombined TCRbeta locus was amplified by a previously published PCR protocol to build sequencing libraries. The paper's data handling went like this. Any read whose average quality score fell below 30 was discarded, and IMSEQ was used to process the reads that remained. Vbeta gene, Jbeta gene and CDR3 amino acid sequence were used to define clonotypes. The Morisita-Horn index, computed on the top 100 expanded clones, was used to quantify repertoire overlap between populations. Clonal diversity was assessed with Rényi diversity profiles calculated on the top 100 expanded clones. Reads reprocessed by TCRdb are summarized as one entry per CDR3 protein sequence, and DNA is absent. The authors' filters were not applied to this entry. The table for this sample shows approximately 3,000 distinct CDR3 sequences. The leading ten clones occupy roughly 3.2% of the sample.

Before TCRbeta sequencing, fluorescence-activated cell sorting was used to enrich five KLR/GPR56-defined CD4+ populations. To test whether memory differentiation follows a linear pathway, the researchers sequenced TCRbeta repertoires from five CD4+ T-cell subsets, each defined by expression of KLRB1, KLRG1, GPR56 and KLRF1. TCR-sequenced cells came from peripheral blood of healthy control individuals, reported as five donors in the TCRbeta analysis figure. Heparinized peripheral blood was collected and all samples were processed within one hour of retrieval. To isolate peripheral blood mononuclear cells, blood was diluted 1:2 in PBS and put through Biocoll density gradient centrifugation at room temperature. CD4+ T cells were enriched from freshly isolated PBMCs by magnetic sorting with anti-CD4 MicroBeads before flow sorting. A BD FACSAria II was used to sort CD4+ T cells enriched from PBMCs of healthy donors according to marker expression. For surface staining, the researchers used Miltenyi Biotec antibodies: anti-KLRB1 clone 191B8, anti-KLRF1 clone 4A4.D10 and anti-KLRG1 clone REA261.

As for this clonotype: What this receptor recognizes is not known.

The source of this sequence is a human donor in good health. The sample was memory CD4+ T cells from blood.

This receptor has the CDR3 CASSFLAGGYNEQFF. The chain links TRBV2 with TRBJ2-1; TCRdb selects TRBD2, and the lack of DNA leaves this call unchecked. In the germline V gene, CDR1 corresponds to SNHLY and CDR2 to FYNNEI. The CDR3 numbers 15 residues from cysteine through phenylalanine. No nucleotide data were recorded.